A single sample gave rise to the 15 T cell receptor beta chains below, sequenced in a study of shared clonotypes between healthy human individuals. TCRdb's table, derived via immunoSEQ multiplex PCR, lists solely in-frame clones and lacks some. In the table there are approximately 980,000 clones, around 80% of which are singletons. The sample consisted of memory CD4+ T cells sorted from blood. The subset here: CD45RA-negative fraction. These receptors originate from a man aged 18 to 29 in good health.

In its sample, this clone was seen once. The rearrangement uses TRBV28 and TRBJ2-7; D gene uncertain. Trimming removed 4 bases at V and 9 bases at J, with 13 bases between. The CDR3 runs to 12 residues. The germline V gene encodes CDR1 MDHEN and CDR2 SYDVKM. DNA of the CDR3: TGTGCCAGCAGTTCCGCTACGTCGGTGCAGTACTTC. It encodes CASSSATSVQYF.

This chain links TRBV9 with TRBJ2-6, with 9 positions matching TRBD1. This CDR3 is 18 amino acids long. The J segment lost 2 bases and the V segment lost 3 bases, leaving 9 bases of the junction unmatched. The V gene's germline CDR1 is SGDLS and CDR2 YYNGEE. The CDR3 loop is CASSDGYRGHTGANVLTF. CDR3 nucleotide sequence: TGTGCCAGCAGCGATGGGTACAGGGGGCATACTGGGGCCAACGTCCTGACTTTC. The full variable domain, in which reference TRBV9 and TRBJ2-6 provide the parts outside the CDR3, is DSGVTQTPKHLITATGQRVTLRCSPRSGDLSVYWYQQSLDQGLQFLIQYYNGEERAKGNILERFSAQQFPDLHSELNLSSLELGDSALYFCASSDGYRGHTGANVLTFGAGSRLTVL.

The J gene is TRBJ2-3, the V gene TRBV18; D not resolved. This CDR3 region has 13 residues. Germline loops: CDR1 KGHSH, CDR2 LQKENI. The V gene lost 6 bases and the J gene lost 2 bases, with 9 bases spanning the gap. The CDR3 nucleotides read TGTGCCAGCTCTAGGCAGCACACAGATACGCAGTATTTT. It translates to CASSRQHTDTQYF.

As regards this clone: The sample has other DNA sequences that encode this CDR3 too. The J gene is TRBJ2-5, the V gene TRBV5-1; no clear D. Germline lookup yields CDR1 SGHRS and CDR2 YFSETQ. V dropped 0 bases and J dropped 0 bases, with 6 bases sitting between them. The CDR3 runs to 14 residues. The CDR3 region has the DNA TGCGCCAGCAGCTTGGTACCAGACCAAGAGACCCAGTACTTC. Its translation: CASSLVPDQETQYF.

The chain joins TRBV9 to TRBJ2-2; D is ambiguous. Germline CDR1 and CDR2: SGDLS and YYNGEE. Trimming pared 0 bases from V and 5 bases from J, leaving 11 bases between. The CDR3 extends over 15 amino acids. DNA for the CDR3: TGTGCCAGCAGCGTAGAACCTAGAGTGACCGGGGAGCTGTTTTTT. It translates to CASSVEPRVTGELFF.

The gene calls are TRBV7-2 and TRBJ2-1; 12 bases line up with TRBD2. Germline lookup yields CDR1 SGHTA and CDR2 FQGNSA. V gave up 3 bases and J gave up 5 bases; unmatched junction bases: 5. This CDR3 region has 16 residues. CDR3 region: CASSFPGLAGHNEQFF. CDR3 sequence (DNA): TGTGCCAGCAGCTTCCCAGGACTAGCGGGGCACAATGAGCAGTTCTTC.

J is TRBJ2-7 and V is TRBV7-2, with D perhaps TRBD1 (5 bases). Germline V gene sequence: CDR1 SGHTA, CDR2 FQGNSA. V was trimmed by 4 bases and J by 5 bases, leaving 15 bases between them. CDR3 size: 14 residues. In nucleotides, the CDR3 is TGTGCCAGCAGCTCCCGACCTGGGGCCGACGAGCAGTACTTC. Translation gives CASSSRPGADEQYF.

This clone was recorded many times. The J gene is TRBJ1-2, the V gene TRBV4-1; D unclear. V was pared by 4 bases and J by 2 bases, with 11 bases between. Germline loops: CDR1 MGHRA, CDR2 YSYEKL. This CDR3 comprises 14 residues. The DNA for the CDR3 is TGCGCCAGCAGCCCCTTGGCGGGGAACTATGGCTACACCTTC. Protein product: CASSPLAGNYGYTF.

The chain uses TRBV27 and TRBJ2-7; 8 bases map to TRBD1. The V segment lost 0 bases and the J segment 2 bases; nucleotides outside the gene matches: 6. Germline V gene sequence: CDR1 MNHEY, CDR2 SMNVEV (reference sequence). The CDR3 is 16 residues long. CDR3 DNA sequence: TGTGCCAGCAGTTTATCGCTAGCAGGGGGCGCCTACGAGCAGTACTTC. It is translated as CASSLSLAGGAYEQYF.

The chain combines TRBV9 with TRBJ2-1; D gene ambiguous. V dropped 0 bases and J dropped 3 bases, with 7 bases sitting between them. The germline CDR1 and CDR2 sequences are SGDLS and YYNGEE. The length of the CDR3 is 14 residues. CDR3 in amino acids: CASSVATDYNEQFF. The CDR3 nucleotides read TGTGCCAGCAGCGTAGCTACGGACTACAATGAGCAGTTCTTC.

The CDR3 region has the DNA TGTGCCAGCAGTAGGCTCCCGGGTTCCGTCGGGGAGCTGTTTTTT. Its protein is CASSRLPGSVGELFF. The chain links TRBV6-1 to TRBJ2-2; D not resolved. Between the trimmed V and J ends, which lost 5 bases and 7 bases, there was a span of 17 bases. The CDR3 length is 15 residues. The germline V gene encodes CDR1 MNHNS and CDR2 SASEGT.

The V and J genes are TRBV7-2 and TRBJ1-1; 8 bases match TRBD1. The CDR3 has 15 residues. Trimming took 1 base from V and 0 from J; bases not matched to a gene: 1. Germline loops: CDR1 SGHTA, CDR2 FQGNSA. The CDR3 sequence: CASSLGDRLNTEAFF. CDR3 bases: TGTGCCAGCAGCTTAGGGGACAGGCTGAACACTGAAGCTTTCTTT. Full variable domain (missing parts from reference TRBV7-2 and TRBJ1-1): GAGVSQSPSNKVTEKGKDVELRCDPISGHTALYWYRQSLGQGLEFLIYFQGNSAPDKSGLPSDRFSAERTGGSVSTLTIQRTQQEDSAVYLCASSLGDRLNTEAFFGQGTRLTVV.

This chain links TRBV27 with TRBJ2-6, with D perhaps being TRBD1 or TRBD2 (5 bases each). The germline V gene has CDR1 MNHEY and CDR2 SMNVEV (reference sequence). The V gene lost 0 bases and the J gene lost 7 bases, with 7 bases spanning the gap. This CDR3 region has 14 residues. CDR3 coding DNA: TGTGCCAGCAGTTTATCGGGGGAAGCCAACGTCCTGACTTTC. As protein: CASSLSGEANVLTF.

CDR3 sequence (DNA): TGCGCCAGCAGGATGGACACCGTGGGAGGCTACACCTTC. Translated, it gives CASRMDTVGGYTF. This chain joins TRBV5-1 and TRBJ1-2; TRBD1 might be the D (5 bases). The germline gives CDR1 SGHRS, CDR2 YFSETQ. The CDR3 has 13 amino acids. Trimming removed 5 bases from V and 8 bases from J, with 16 bases in between.

The rearrangement uses TRBV6-5 and TRBJ1-2; D remains unclear. The V end lost 4 bases, the J end lost 5 bases, and 8 bases lay between the germline ends. Per germline, CDR1 MNHEY and CDR2 SVGAGI. CDR3 size: 12 residues. The CDR3: CASSSDLYGYTF. In DNA form, the CDR3 reads TGTGCCAGCAGTTCCGACTTATATGGCTACACCTTC.